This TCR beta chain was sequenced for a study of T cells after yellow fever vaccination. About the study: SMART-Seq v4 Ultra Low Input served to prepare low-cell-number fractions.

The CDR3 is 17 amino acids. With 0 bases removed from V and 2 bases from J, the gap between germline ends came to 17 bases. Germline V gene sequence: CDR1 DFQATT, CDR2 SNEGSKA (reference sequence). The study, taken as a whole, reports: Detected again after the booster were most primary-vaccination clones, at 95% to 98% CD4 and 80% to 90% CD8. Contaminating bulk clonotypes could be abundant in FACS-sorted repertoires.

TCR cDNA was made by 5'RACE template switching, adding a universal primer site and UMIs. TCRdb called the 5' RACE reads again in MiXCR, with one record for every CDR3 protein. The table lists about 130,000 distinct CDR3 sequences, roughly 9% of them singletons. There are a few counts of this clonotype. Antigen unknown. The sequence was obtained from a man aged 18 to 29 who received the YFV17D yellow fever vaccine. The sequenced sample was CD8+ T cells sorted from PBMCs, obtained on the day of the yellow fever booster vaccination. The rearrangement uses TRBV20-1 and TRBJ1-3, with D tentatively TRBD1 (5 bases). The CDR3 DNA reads TGCAGTGCTAGAGATGGGGCCAGGGAACTAGCTGGAAACACCATATATTTT. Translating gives CSARDGARELAGNTIYF.